These 12 T cell receptor beta chains came from one sample sequenced in a study. Via MiXCR, TCRdb re-called the 5' RACE reads, giving one row per CDR3 protein. The sample carries about 5,400 distinct CDR3 sequences, around half recorded once. The source material was memory CD4+ T cells sorted from blood. Indicated subset: memory CD4+ T cells, CD4+CD45RO+CD25-. The receptors derive from a female donor with breast cancer.

This clonotype was seen more than once but under ten times. This rearrangement joins TRBV12-3 or TRBV12-4 to TRBJ1-1; D is ambiguous. V was pared by 3 bases and J by 0 bases, with 8 bases between. This CDR3 spans 14 amino acids. In DNA, the CDR3 is TGTGCCAGCAGTTTTGGTCAGCTGAACACTGAAGCTTTCTTT. Translated, it gives CASSFGQLNTEAFF.

Points on this clonotype: A read error may account for a junction end that differs from germline. The chain joins TRBV4-2 to TRBJ2-5; a weak D match, TRBD2 (6 bases). Germline V gene data show CDR1 as LGHNA and CDR2 as YNFKEQ. This CDR3 has 16 amino acids. The CDR3 loop reads CASSQERRAGQETRYF. In nucleotides, the CDR3 is TGTGCCAGCAGCCAAGAACGGAGAGCGGGTCAAGAGACCCGGTACTTC.

The rearrangement joins TRBV29-1 to TRBJ1-2, with unresolved D. This CDR3 has 12 amino acids. Germline V CDR1 and CDR2: SQVTM, ANQGSEA. Trimming pared 8 bases from V and 2 bases from J, leaving 12 bases between. For the CDR3, the DNA is TGCAGCTGTAGGGTTCAGAACTATGGCTACACCTTC. It encodes CSCRVQNYGYTF.

This chain uses TRBV12-3 or TRBV12-4 with TRBJ1-4, with D uncertain. The CDR3 runs to 12 residues. V was cut by 6 bases and J by 4 bases, with 6 bases left in between. The CDR3 DNA sequence: TGTGCCAGCAGCCCGAGTAATGAAAAACTGTTTTTT. Translated: CASSPSNEKLFF.

Worth noting for this clonotype: The junction differs from germline at one of its ends, possibly a read error. The CDR3 coding sequence is TGCACCAGCAGCGACACATCGAGCTCTGGAAACACCATATATTTT. It specifies CTSSDTSSSGNTIYF. The rearrangement uses TRBV5-1 and TRBJ1-3; D remains unclear. Germline CDR1 is SGHRS and CDR2 is YFSETQ. There are 15 residues in the CDR3.

The table lists this clonotype with a few counts. The J gene is TRBJ2-5, the V gene TRBV5-1, with 9 bases matching TRBD2. The V segment lost 0 bases and the J segment 8 bases; nucleotides outside the gene matches: 11. Germline CDR1 is SGHRS and CDR2 is YFSETQ. The CDR3 length is 16 residues. In DNA, the CDR3 is TGCGCCAGCAGCTTGGAGCCTAGCGGGGTATTAGATACCCAGTACTTC. Its translation: CASSLEPSGVLDTQYF.

The genes are TRBV29-1 and TRBJ1-1; D call uncertain. The CDR3 runs to 14 residues. Trimming removed 5 bases from V and 4 bases from J, with 17 bases in between. Germline-derived CDR1 and CDR2 are SQVTM and ANQGSEA. The CDR3 DNA reads TGCAGCGTTAAAGGCCTGGGAGGGTTCACTGAAGCTTTCTTT. Its translation: CSVKGLGGFTEAFF.

This clonotype was observed a handful of times. The chain couples TRBV6-1 to TRBJ2-1; 7 nucleotides line up with TRBD1. This CDR3 spans 13 amino acids. V lost 7 bases and J lost 4; bases outside the gene matches: 4. Germline V CDR1 and CDR2: MNHNS, SASEGT. CDR3 in DNA: TGTGCCAGCACGCAGGGGGTTTACAATGAGCAGTTCTTC. The encoded protein is CASTQGVYNEQFF.

In this sample, this clonotype turned up a few times. The CDR3 carries no conserved terminal phenylalanine or tryptophan, so it likely arises from a read error. The chain uses TRBV20-1 and TRBJ2-7, with 9 nucleotides matching TRBD1. CDR1 and CDR2 (germline): DFQATT, SNEGSKA (reference sequence). V was clipped by 4 bases and J by 7 bases; unmatched bases: 5. The length of the CDR3 is 12 residues. In DNA form, the CDR3 reads TGCAGTGCTATGGACAGGGGAAGGGAGCAGTACCTC. Translation gives CSAMDRGREQYL.

V and J are TRBV20-1 and TRBJ2-7, with 10 bases aligning to TRBD2. The V segment lost 3 bases and the J segment 1 base; nucleotides outside the gene matches: 3. This CDR3 comprises 14 residues. CDR1 is DFQATT and CDR2 is SNEGSKA in the germline V gene (reference sequence). This CDR3 is CSASSGGRSYEQYF. The CDR3 region has the DNA TGCAGTGCTAGTAGCGGGGGGCGGTCCTACGAGCAGTACTTC.

DNA for the CDR3: TGTGCCAGCAGTGTGCACAGGGGAGTTCGGACTGAAGCTTTCTTT. Its protein is CASSVHRGVRTEAFF. V is TRBV6-1 and J is TRBJ1-1, with 7 bases aligning to TRBD1. V shed 4 bases, J shed 5 bases, and the junction held 10 bases outside the gene matches. Germline V gene data show CDR1 as MNHNS and CDR2 as SASEGT. The CDR3 sequence is 15 residues long.

This chain connects TRBV11-3 to TRBJ2-5; D unresolved. The CDR3 runs to 13 residues. V was clipped by 4 bases and J by 4 bases, with 10 bases between them. Germline lookup yields CDR1 SGHNT and CDR2 YENEEA. The CDR3 DNA sequence: TGTGCCAGCAGCTCCGAAACTGTAGAGACCCAGTACTTC. As protein: CASSSETVETQYF.